These 27 T cell receptor beta chains share one sample of origin, sequenced in a study of cytomegalovirus exposure and HLA in healthy donors. Libraries were prepared by immunoSEQ multiplex PCR; TCRdb keeps only in-frame clonotypes and omits some of them. The data hold some 64,000 clones, with 90% to 96% observed a single time. Sequences were obtained from PBMCs. The receptors were sampled from a woman aged 18-29 years in good health and CMV-seronegative.

The V call is TRBV10-3, the J call TRBJ2-7; maybe TRBD2 (5 bases). Germline values: CDR1 ENHRY, CDR2 SYGVKD. V gave up 6 bases and J gave up 3 bases, with 12 bases separating them. The CDR3 has 13 amino acids. In DNA, the CDR3 is TGTGCCATCAGGCGAGACGGGGACTACGAGCAGTACTTC. Amino acids: CAIRRDGDYEQYF.

V gene TRBV27 combines with J gene TRBJ1-1; D is perhaps TRBD1 (6 bases). Between the trimmed V and J ends, which lost 5 bases and 4 bases, there was a span of 17 bases. CDR1 and CDR2 (germline): MNHEY, SMNVEV (reference sequence). The CDR3 loop spans 15 amino acids. The CDR3 nucleotides read TGTGCCAGCAGTCCCCGGGGGGCGGGGGGCACTGAAGCTTTCTTT. Protein product: CASSPRGAGGTEAFF.

The chain combines TRBV10-3 with TRBJ1-2; a weak D match, TRBD1 (5 bases). The CDR3 sequence is 10 residues long. The V end was cut by 9 bases, the J end by 3 bases, with 5 bases between. The germline gives CDR1 ENHRY, CDR2 SYGVKD. Here the CDR3 reads CAIGDYGYTF. DNA of the CDR3: TGTGCCATAGGGGACTATGGCTACACCTTC.

The chain combines TRBV28 with TRBJ1-4; D possibly corresponds to TRBD1 (6 bases). The germline V gene encodes CDR1 MDHEN and CDR2 SYDVKM. The CDR3 extends over 14 amino acids. The V gene lost 3 bases and the J gene lost 7 bases, with 12 bases spanning the gap. The CDR3 region is CASSLWGRVEKLFF. CDR3 DNA sequence: TGTGCCAGCAGTTTGTGGGGGCGGGTTGAAAAACTGTTTTTT.

The chain combines TRBV9 with TRBJ2-2, with 8 positions matching TRBD2. Trimming removed 4 bases from V and 1 base from J; junction bases left unmatched: 6. Germline V gene sequence: CDR1 SGDLS, CDR2 YYNGEE. This CDR3 is built from 16 residues. CDR3 bases: TGTGCCAGCAGCCAAGCGGGGGCCGGGAACACCGGGGAGCTGTTTTTT. Translated: CASSQAGAGNTGELFF.

The chain has TRBV27 and TRBJ2-2, with D perhaps matching TRBD1 (6 bases). The germline V gene has CDR1 MNHEY and CDR2 SMNVEV (reference sequence). V lost 5 bases and J lost 7, with 14 bases in between. This CDR3 contains 14 residues. CDR3: CASSQYPGVGELFF. In nucleotides, the CDR3 is TGTGCCAGCAGTCAGTACCCAGGGGTCGGGGAGCTGTTTTTT.

This chain links TRBV18 with TRBJ1-2; D is undetermined. Germline CDR1 is KGHSH and CDR2 is LQKENI. CDR3 size: 16 residues. V lost 3 bases, J lost 6 bases, and 20 bases lay in between. CDR3 in amino acids: CASSPPPWQQVDGYTF. The CDR3 DNA reads as TGTGCCAGCTCACCCCCGCCTTGGCAGCAGGTAGATGGCTACACCTTC.

The genes are TRBV6-1 and TRBJ1-1; 7 positions agree with TRBD1. CDR3 size: 13 residues. J was trimmed by 5 bases and V by 6 bases; bases with no gene match: 6. Germline V lookup: CDR1 MNHNS, CDR2 SASEGT. In nucleotides, the CDR3 is TGTGCCAGCAGGGGAACCAGGGGGACTGAAGCTTTCTTT. This gives the protein CASRGTRGTEAFF.

This rearrangement joins TRBV7-7 to TRBJ2-1, with 8 bases matching TRBD2. Germline V lookup: CDR1 SSHAT, CDR2 FNYEAQ (reference sequence). This CDR3 is 15 amino acids long. J was trimmed by 6 bases and V by 5 bases; bases with no gene match: 9. In DNA, the CDR3 is TGTGCCAGCAGCCCCCTCGAGGCGGGAGGCAATGAGCAGTTCTTC. Residues: CASSPLEAGGNEQFF.

The J gene is TRBJ1-2, the V gene TRBV11-2; TRBD1 matches 7 bases. V trimming: 4 bases; J trimming: 3 bases; junction bases outside the gene matches: 5. Germline values: CDR1 SGHAT, CDR2 FQNNGV. This CDR3 is built from 14 residues. The CDR3 sequence: CASSSRDSHYGYTF. The CDR3 nucleotides are TGTGCCAGCAGCTCGAGGGACAGCCACTATGGCTACACCTTC.

The chain uses TRBV9 and TRBJ2-1, with TRBD2 identical over 7 bases. The J segment lost 2 bases and the V segment lost 0 bases, leaving 2 bases of the junction unmatched. This CDR3 has 15 amino acids. Germline V gene sequence: CDR1 SGDLS, CDR2 YYNGEE. CDR3 sequence reads: CASSVGRGTYNEQFF. CDR3 DNA sequence: TGTGCCAGCAGCGTAGGGCGGGGGACCTACAATGAGCAGTTCTTC.

The rearrangement links TRBV5-1 to TRBJ2-7; possible D gene TRBD1, 6 bases. The germline V gene has CDR1 SGHRS and CDR2 YFSETQ. V was cut by 3 bases and J by 0 bases, with 7 bases left in between. The CDR3 is made up of 13 amino acids. This CDR3 is CASSSGHSYEQYF. CDR3 DNA sequence: TGCGCCAGCAGCTCGGGACACTCCTACGAGCAGTACTTC.

The sample holds a few counts of this clone. The chain joins TRBV15 to TRBJ2-7; D possibly corresponds to TRBD2 (7 bases). Trimming cost V 1 base and J 13 bases, with 17 bases left between them. Germline lookup yields CDR1 LNHNV and CDR2 YYDKDF (reference sequence). The CDR3 contains 13 residues. The CDR3 spells CATSRVRGRAPYF. CDR3 in DNA: TGTGCCACCAGCAGAGTGAGGGGGAGGGCTCCTTACTTC.

The chain is built from TRBV28 and TRBJ1-1; TRBD1 aligns across 9 bases. Germline V gene sequence: CDR1 MDHEN, CDR2 SYDVKM. CDR3 length: 19 amino acids. J gave up 5 bases and V 3 bases, and 19 bases lay outside the gene matches. The CDR3 DNA sequence: TGTGCCAGCAGTTTCCCCAAATACGAAGAACAGGGGGCTTGGACTGAAGCTTTCTTT. This gives the protein CASSFPKYEEQGAWTEAFF.

V usage is TRBV6-4 and J usage is TRBJ2-1, with 9 bases aligning to TRBD2. The CDR3 runs to 15 residues. V shed 6 bases, J shed 8 bases, and the junction held 11 bases outside the gene matches. Germline CDR1 is MRHNA and CDR2 is SNTAGT. This CDR3 is CASSPGTSSFDEQFF. The CDR3 DNA follows: TGTGCCAGCAGCCCCGGGACTAGCTCTTTCGATGAGCAGTTCTTC.

The CDR3 is CASSTLQGSGANVLTF. In nucleotides, the CDR3 is TGTGCCAGTAGTACACTACAGGGGTCTGGGGCCAACGTCCTGACTTTC. V usage is TRBV19 and J usage is TRBJ2-6; 7 bases align to TRBD1. Germline V gene data show CDR1 as LNHDA and CDR2 as SQIVND (reference sequence). V lost 4 bases and J lost 1; bases outside the gene matches: 4. This CDR3 comprises 16 residues.

The chain uses TRBV9 and TRBJ2-3, with TRBD2 identical over 14 bases. V was clipped by 3 bases and J by 3 bases; unmatched bases: 6. The CDR3 covers 17 residues. Germline CDR1 SGDLS, CDR2 YYNGEE. The CDR3 region is CASSGLAGGPGTDTQYF. The CDR3 nucleotides are TGTGCCAGCAGCGGACTAGCGGGAGGGCCAGGGACAGATACGCAGTATTTT. The full variable domain, with the rest looked up from reference TRBV9 and TRBJ2-3, is DSGVTQTPKHLITATGQRVTLRCSPRSGDLSVYWYQQSLDQGLQFLIQYYNGEERAKGNILERFSAQQFPDLHSELNLSSLELGDSALYFCASSGLAGGPGTDTQYFGPGTRLTVL.

This chain uses TRBV5-4 with TRBJ1-1; tentatively, D is TRBD1 (5 bases). Trimming removed 0 bases from V and 7 bases from J, with 13 bases in between. This CDR3 region has 14 residues. Looked up from germline, CDR1 is SGHNT and CDR2 is YYREEE (reference sequence). CDR3 in amino acids: CASSLGAGRGEAFF. The CDR3 DNA reads TGTGCCAGCAGCTTGGGGGCGGGGCGGGGTGAAGCTTTCTTT.

This clone is a singleton in its sample. The genes are TRBV18 and TRBJ2-7; possible D gene TRBD2, 6 bases. Germline lookup yields CDR1 KGHSH and CDR2 LQKENI. Trimming removed 3 bases from V and 2 bases from J, with 14 bases in between. The CDR3 has 15 amino acids. CDR3 sequence reads: CASSPGRDFAYEQYF. CDR3 nucleotides: TGTGCCAGCTCACCCGGGCGGGATTTCGCCTACGAGCAGTACTTC.

The genes are TRBV6-5 and TRBJ1-2; D remains ambiguous. The V gene lost 0 bases and the J gene lost 4 bases, with 15 bases spanning the gap. Germline V gives CDR1 MNHEY, CDR2 SVGAGI. This CDR3 is built from 16 residues. The CDR3 here is CASSYSGPRGIYGYTF. The CDR3 nucleotides read TGTGCCAGCAGTTACTCGGGTCCAAGAGGAATCTATGGCTACACCTTC.

This chain connects TRBV10-2 to TRBJ1-5, with 11 bases aligning to TRBD1. The CDR3 sequence is 14 residues long. The V gene end was trimmed by 7 bases and the J gene end by 7 bases; junction bases not matched to a gene: 6. CDR1 is WSHSY, CDR2 SAAADI, per germline. The CDR3 spells CASTGQGAGQPQHF. The CDR3 region has the DNA TGCGCCAGCACCGGACAGGGGGCCGGGCAGCCCCAGCATTTT.

The chain links TRBV18 to TRBJ1-2; D not resolved. Between the trimmed V and J ends, which lost 6 bases and 0 bases, there was a span of 11 bases. This CDR3 has 14 amino acids. Germline V gives CDR1 KGHSH, CDR2 LQKENI. The CDR3, as DNA: TGTGCCAGCTCCTGGGGAGCGACTAACTATGGCTACACCTTC. This gives the protein CASSWGATNYGYTF. Full variable domain (missing parts from reference TRBV18 and TRBJ1-2): NAGVMQNPRHLVRRRGQEARLRCSPMKGHSHVYWYRQLPEEGLKFMVYLQKENIIDESGMPKERFSAEFPKEGPSILRIQQVVRGDSAAYFCASSWGATNYGYTFGSGTRLTVV.

About this clone itself: The identical CDR3 is also encoded by other nucleotide sequences in the sample. The CDR3 coding sequence is TGTGCCAGCAGCTTATCAGGCGGGGGCTACAATGAGCAGTTCTTC. Protein: CASSLSGGGYNEQFF. The chain links TRBV7-3 to TRBJ2-1, with 7 positions matching TRBD2. CDR1 is SGHTA, CDR2 FQGTGA, per germline. The CDR3 spans 15 residues. With 2 bases clipped from V and 3 bases from J, the junction kept 4 bases outside the gene matches.

The chain uses TRBV19 and TRBJ2-1, with 8 bases fitting TRBD2. This CDR3 has 17 residues. V gave up 1 base and J gave up 0 bases; unmatched junction bases: 5. Looked up from germline, CDR1 is LNHDA and CDR2 is SQIVND (reference sequence). CDR3 amino acids: CASSIVLAASSYNEQFF. The CDR3, as DNA: TGTGCCAGTAGTATAGTACTAGCGGCGAGCTCCTACAATGAGCAGTTCTTC. The full variable domain, its missing parts supplied by reference TRBV19 and TRBJ2-1, is DGGITQSPKYLFRKEGQNVTLSCEQNLNHDAMYWYRQDPGQGLRLIYYSQIVNDFQKGDIAEGYSVSREKKESFPLTVTSAQKNPTAFYLCASSIVLAASSYNEQFFGPGTRLTVL.

The J gene is TRBJ2-5, the V gene TRBV10-3; 10 positions agree with TRBD2. V lost 3 bases and J lost 5; bases outside the gene matches: 12. This CDR3 is built from 17 residues. Germline CDR1 reads ENHRY; CDR2 reads SYGVKD. CDR3 bases: TGTGCCATCAGTGATCGGGCTAGCGGGAGTTGGGGGGAGACCCAGTACTTC. Translating gives CAISDRASGSWGETQYF.

On this clone itself: The same CDR3 also results from other DNA sequences found in this sample. The rearrangement links TRBV5-1 to TRBJ2-3; 8 bases match TRBD2. This CDR3 is 15 amino acids long. V dropped 4 bases and J dropped 0; count of bases not matched to a gene: 4. Germline V gene sequence: CDR1 SGHRS, CDR2 YFSETQ. The CDR3 sequence is CASSPGGGSTDTQYF. For the CDR3, the DNA is TGCGCCAGCAGCCCGGGGGGGGGCAGCACAGATACGCAGTATTTT.

V usage is TRBV28 and J usage is TRBJ2-3, with 8 bases matching TRBD2. Trimming took 2 bases from V and 4 from J; bases not matched to a gene: 8. The CDR3 covers 16 residues. CDR1 and CDR2 (germline): MDHEN, SYDVKM. CDR3 DNA sequence: TGTGCCAGCAGTTTACTCCCGGGGGGGATGGCAGATACGCAGTATTTT. Translation gives CASSLLPGGMADTQYF.